This T cell receptor beta chain is from a study of blood T cell repertoires in COVID-19. The wider study: Material from acute and convalescent COVID-19 was sourced from the United States, Italy and Spain.

This table comes from immunoSEQ multiplex PCR, and its TCRdb copy is limited to in-frame clones, with some not included. The table lists around 84,000 clones, 75% to 85% of them singletons. The CDR3 consists of 14 residues. V shed 7 bases and J shed 4 bases, with 14 bases lying between them. Germline V lookup: CDR1 SGHVS, CDR2 FQNEAQ. This chain links TRBV7-8 with TRBJ1-3; possibly TRBD1 for D (6 bases). The clonotype comes from a man in his sixties with COVID-19, enrolled during active disease. Sequenced: peripheral blood. CDR3 sequence reads: CASTGRTAGNTIYF. DNA for the CDR3: TGTGCCAGCACCGGAAGGACAGCAGGAAACACCATATATTTT.